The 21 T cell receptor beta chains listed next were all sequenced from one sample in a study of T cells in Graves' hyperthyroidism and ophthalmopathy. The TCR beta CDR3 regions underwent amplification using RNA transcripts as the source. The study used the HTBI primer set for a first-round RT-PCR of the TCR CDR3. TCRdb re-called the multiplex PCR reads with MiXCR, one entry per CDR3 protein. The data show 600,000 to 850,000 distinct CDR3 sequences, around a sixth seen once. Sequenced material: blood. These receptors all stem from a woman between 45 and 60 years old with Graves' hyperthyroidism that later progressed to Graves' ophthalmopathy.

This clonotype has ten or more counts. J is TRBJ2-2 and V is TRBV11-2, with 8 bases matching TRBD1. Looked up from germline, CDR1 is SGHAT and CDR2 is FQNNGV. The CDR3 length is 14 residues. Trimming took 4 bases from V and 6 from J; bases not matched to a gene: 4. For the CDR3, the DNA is TGTGCCAGCAGCTCCTCAGGGGGCCCCGGGGAGCTGTTTTTT. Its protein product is CASSSSGGPGELFF.

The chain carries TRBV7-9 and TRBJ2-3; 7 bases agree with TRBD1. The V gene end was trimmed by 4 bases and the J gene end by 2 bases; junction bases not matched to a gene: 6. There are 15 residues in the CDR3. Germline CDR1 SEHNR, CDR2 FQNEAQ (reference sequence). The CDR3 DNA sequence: TGTGCCAGCAGCTCTGACAGGGCTAACACAGATACGCAGTATTTT. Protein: CASSSDRANTDTQYF.

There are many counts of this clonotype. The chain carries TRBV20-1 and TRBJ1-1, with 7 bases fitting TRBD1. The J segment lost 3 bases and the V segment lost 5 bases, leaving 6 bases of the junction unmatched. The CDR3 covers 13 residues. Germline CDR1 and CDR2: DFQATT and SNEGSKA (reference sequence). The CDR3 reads CSARQGPDTEAFF. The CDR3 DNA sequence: TGCAGTGCTCGACAGGGACCGGACACTGAAGCTTTCTTT.

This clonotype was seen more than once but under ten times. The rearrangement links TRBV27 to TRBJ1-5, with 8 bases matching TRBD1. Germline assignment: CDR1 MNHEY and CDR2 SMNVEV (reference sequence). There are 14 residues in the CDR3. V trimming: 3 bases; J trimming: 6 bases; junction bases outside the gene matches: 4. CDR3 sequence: CASSLGQVSQPQHF. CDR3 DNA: TGTGCCAGCAGTTTGGGACAGGTTTCTCAGCCCCAGCATTTT.

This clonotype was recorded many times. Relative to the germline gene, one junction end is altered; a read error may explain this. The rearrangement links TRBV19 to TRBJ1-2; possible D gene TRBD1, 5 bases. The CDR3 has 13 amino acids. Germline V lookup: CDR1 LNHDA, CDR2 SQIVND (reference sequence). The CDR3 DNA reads TGTGCCAGCAGTATAACAGGTTTATATGGCTACACCTTC. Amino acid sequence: CASSITGLYGYTF.

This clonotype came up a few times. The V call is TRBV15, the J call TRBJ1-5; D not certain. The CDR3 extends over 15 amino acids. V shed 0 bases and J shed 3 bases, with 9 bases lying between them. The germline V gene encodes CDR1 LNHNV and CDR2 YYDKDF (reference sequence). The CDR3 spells CATSRDLSDNQPQHF. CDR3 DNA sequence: TGTGCCACCAGCAGAGATCTTTCCGACAATCAGCCCCAGCATTTT.

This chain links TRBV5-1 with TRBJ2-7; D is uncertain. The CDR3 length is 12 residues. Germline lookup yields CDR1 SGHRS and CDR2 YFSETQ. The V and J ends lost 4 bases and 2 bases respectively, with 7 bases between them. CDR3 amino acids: CASSEEPYEQYF. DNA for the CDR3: TGCGCCAGCAGCGAGGAGCCCTACGAGCAGTACTTC.

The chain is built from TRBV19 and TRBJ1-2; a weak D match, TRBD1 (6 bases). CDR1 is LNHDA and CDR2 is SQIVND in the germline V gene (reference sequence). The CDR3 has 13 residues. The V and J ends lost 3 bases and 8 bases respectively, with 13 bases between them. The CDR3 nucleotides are TGTGCCAGTAGTATCCAGGGGCGATTAGGCTACACCTTC. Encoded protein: CASSIQGRLGYTF.

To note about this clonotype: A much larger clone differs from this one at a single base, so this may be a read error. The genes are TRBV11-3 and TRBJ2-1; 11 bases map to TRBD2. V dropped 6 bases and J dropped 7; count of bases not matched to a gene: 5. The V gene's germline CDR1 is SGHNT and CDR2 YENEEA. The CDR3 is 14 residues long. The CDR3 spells CASSIAGGSNEQFF. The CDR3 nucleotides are TGTGCCAGCAGTATAGCGGGGGGGTCGAATGAGCAGTTCTTC.

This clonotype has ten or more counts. This CDR3 reads CASSQGAGSYGETQYF. In DNA, the CDR3 is TGTGCCAGCAGCCAAGGAGCAGGGTCCTACGGGGAGACCCAGTACTTC. The genes are TRBV3-1 and TRBJ2-5; perhaps TRBD1 as D (5 bases). The CDR3 is 16 amino acids. Trimming cost V 1 base and J 5 bases, with 17 bases left between them. Germline V lookup: CDR1 LGHDT, CDR2 YNNKEL (reference sequence).

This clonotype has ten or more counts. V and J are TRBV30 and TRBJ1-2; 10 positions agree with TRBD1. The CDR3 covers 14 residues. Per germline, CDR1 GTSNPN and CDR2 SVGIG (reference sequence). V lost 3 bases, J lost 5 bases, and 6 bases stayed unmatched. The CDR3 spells CAWSRDRGSYGYTF. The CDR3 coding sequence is TGTGCCTGGAGCCGGGACAGGGGCTCGTATGGCTACACCTTC.

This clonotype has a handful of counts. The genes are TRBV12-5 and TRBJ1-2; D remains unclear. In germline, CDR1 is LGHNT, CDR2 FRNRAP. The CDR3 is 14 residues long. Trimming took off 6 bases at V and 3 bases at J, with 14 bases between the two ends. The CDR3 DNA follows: TGTGCTAGTGGCACTGACTCTAAGCACTATGGCTACACCTTC. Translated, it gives CASGTDSKHYGYTF.

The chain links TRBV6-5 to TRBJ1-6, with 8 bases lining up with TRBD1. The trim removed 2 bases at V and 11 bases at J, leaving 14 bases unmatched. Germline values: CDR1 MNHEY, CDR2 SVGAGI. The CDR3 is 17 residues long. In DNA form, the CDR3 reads TGTGCCAGCAGTTACCGAGTCCGGACAGGGAAAAATCCACCCCTCCACTTT. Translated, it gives CASSYRVRTGKNPPLHF.

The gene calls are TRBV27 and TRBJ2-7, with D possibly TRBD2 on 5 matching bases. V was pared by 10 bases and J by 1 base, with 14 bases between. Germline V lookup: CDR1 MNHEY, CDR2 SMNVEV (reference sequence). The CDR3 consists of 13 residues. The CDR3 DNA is TGTGCCACCGGACTGGGGTCGTCCTACGAGCAGTACTTC. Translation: CATGLGSSYEQYF.

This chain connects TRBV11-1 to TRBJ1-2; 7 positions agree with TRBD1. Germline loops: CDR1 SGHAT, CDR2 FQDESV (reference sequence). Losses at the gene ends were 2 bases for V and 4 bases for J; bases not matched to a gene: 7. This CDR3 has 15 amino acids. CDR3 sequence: CASSLSRDSGYGYTF. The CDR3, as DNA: TGTGCCAGCAGCTTATCCCGGGACAGCGGCTATGGCTACACCTTC.

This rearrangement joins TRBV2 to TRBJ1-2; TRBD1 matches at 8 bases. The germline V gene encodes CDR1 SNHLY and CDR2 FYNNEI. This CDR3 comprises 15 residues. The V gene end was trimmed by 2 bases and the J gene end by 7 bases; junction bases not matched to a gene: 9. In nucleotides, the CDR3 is TGTGCCAGCAGTGAAACTCCAGGGGGCGGGAGTGGCTACACCTTC. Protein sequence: CASSETPGGGSGYTF.

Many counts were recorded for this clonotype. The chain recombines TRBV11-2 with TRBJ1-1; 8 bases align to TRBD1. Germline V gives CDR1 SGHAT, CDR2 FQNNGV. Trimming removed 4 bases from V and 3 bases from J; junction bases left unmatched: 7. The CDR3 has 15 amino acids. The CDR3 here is CASSWKQGEDTEAFF. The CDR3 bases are TGTGCCAGCAGCTGGAAACAGGGGGAGGACACTGAAGCTTTCTTT.

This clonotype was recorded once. CDR3 loop: CASSVASLQGTQYF. In DNA, the CDR3 is TGTGCCAGCAGCGTTGCTTCCTTGCAAGGTACGCAGTATTTT. This chain connects TRBV9 to TRBJ2-3; D unresolved. The V gene lost 2 bases and the J gene lost 8 bases, with 15 bases spanning the gap. The CDR3 is 14 residues long. Per the germline V gene, CDR1 is SGDLS and CDR2 is YYNGEE.

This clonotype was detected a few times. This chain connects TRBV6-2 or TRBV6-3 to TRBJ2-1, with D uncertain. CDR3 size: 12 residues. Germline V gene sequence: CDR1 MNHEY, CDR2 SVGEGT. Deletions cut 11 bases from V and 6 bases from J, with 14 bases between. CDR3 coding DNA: TGTGCCGGTCCGACCCATAGCAATGAGCAGTTCTTC. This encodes CAGPTHSNEQFF.

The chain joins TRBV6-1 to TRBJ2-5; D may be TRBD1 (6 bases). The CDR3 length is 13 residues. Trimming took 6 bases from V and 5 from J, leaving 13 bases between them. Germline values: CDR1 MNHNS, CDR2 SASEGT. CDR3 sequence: CASSPGEVETQYF. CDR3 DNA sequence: TGTGCCAGCAGCCCAGGGGAAGTGGAGACCCAGTACTTC.

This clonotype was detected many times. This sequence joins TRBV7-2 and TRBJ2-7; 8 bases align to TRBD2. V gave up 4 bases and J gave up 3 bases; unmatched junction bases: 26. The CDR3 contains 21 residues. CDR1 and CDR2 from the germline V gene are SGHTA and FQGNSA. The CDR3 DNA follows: TGTGCCAGCAGCTCCAACCCTCCCGCAGTGTCGGGGGGGCCTTCGAACTACGAGCAGTACTTC. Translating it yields CASSSNPPAVSGGPSNYEQYF.